A single sample gave rise to the 30 T cell receptor beta chains below, sequenced in a study of blood T cells in healthy people across ages. Primed by a sample-barcoded 5' primer and a J-beta primer mix, a second PCR proceeded for 7 to 11 cycles. TCRdb reprocessed the 5' RACE reads via MiXCR and lists one record per CDR3 protein. The table includes 450,000 to 600,000 distinct CDR3 sequences, 27% detected once. This sample was also put to use in a study of T cells of mothers and their children.

Material: blood. The receptors shown here come from a boy aged 2-15 years in good health.

This clonotype was seen a handful of times. The chain employs TRBV7-9 and TRBJ2-1, with 8 nucleotides matching TRBD1. The J segment lost 4 bases and the V segment lost 5 bases, leaving 7 bases of the junction unmatched. Germline V gene sequence: CDR1 SEHNR, CDR2 FQNEAQ (reference sequence). The length of the CDR3 is 15 residues. CDR3 sequence reads: CASSSWTGRYNEQFF. DNA for the CDR3: TGTGCCAGCAGCAGTTGGACAGGGAGATACAATGAGCAGTTCTTC.

The chain uses TRBV6-5 and TRBJ1-2; D gene unclear. CDR1 and CDR2 from the germline V gene are MNHEY and SVGAGI. The CDR3 loop spans 18 amino acids. The V end was cut by 2 bases, the J end by 7 bases, with 26 bases between. CDR3 amino acids: CASSYSPTNSRADSGYTF. CDR3 bases: TGTGCCAGCAGTTACAGTCCGACAAATTCCCGGGCAGATAGTGGCTACACCTTC.

The rearrangement links TRBV20-1 to TRBJ2-1, with TRBD2 matching over 8 bases. With the DNA end fitting TRBJ2-5 better, the J assignment may be wrong. CDR1 DFQATT and CDR2 SNEGSKA come from the germline V gene (reference sequence). This CDR3 is 13 amino acids long. CDR3 region: CSASERGRETQYF. Written as DNA, the CDR3 is TGCAGTGCTAGCGAGCGGGGGAGGGAGACCCAGTACTTC.

This clonotype was recorded a few times. The chain is built from TRBV7-8 and TRBJ2-7; the match to TRBD2 covers 7 bases. V was clipped by 3 bases and J by 12 bases; unmatched bases: 8. The CDR3 runs 12 residues. Looked up from germline, CDR1 is SGHVS and CDR2 is FQNEAQ. The CDR3 reads CASSLGGGGLYF. The CDR3 bases are TGTGCCAGCAGCTTGGGGGGGGGAGGATTGTACTTC.

The chain recombines TRBV7-2 with TRBJ1-1; a possible D gene is TRBD1 (5 bases). The CDR3 is made up of 16 amino acids. The germline CDR1 and CDR2 sequences are SGHTA and FQGNSA. V lost 5 bases and J 1 base, leaving 17 bases between the germline ends. CDR3 residues: CASSTGTAAQNTEAFF. As DNA, the CDR3 is TGTGCCAGCAGCACCGGGACCGCAGCACAGAACACTGAAGCTTTCTTT.

The chain carries TRBV4-2 and TRBJ2-3, with D tentatively TRBD2 (6 bases). There are 15 residues in the CDR3. V was trimmed by 0 bases and J by 2 bases, leaving 9 bases between them. Germline V gene data show CDR1 as LGHNA and CDR2 as YNFKEQ. This chain's CDR3 is CASSQDRRVTDTQYF. CDR3 nucleotide sequence: TGTGCCAGCAGCCAAGACAGGAGGGTCACAGATACGCAGTATTTT.

The J gene is TRBJ1-1, the V gene TRBV3-1, with a tentative D call TRBD1 (5 bases). The CDR3 spans 13 residues. Germline CDR1 and CDR2: LGHDT and YNNKEL (reference sequence). Between the trimmed V and J ends, which lost 4 bases and 6 bases, there was a span of 12 bases. CDR3 residues: CASSPSGPSEAFF. The DNA of the CDR3 is TGTGCCAGCAGCCCGTCAGGGCCTTCTGAAGCTTTCTTT.

This clonotype was counted a few times. This sequence joins TRBV3-1 and TRBJ2-6; 7 positions match TRBD2. This CDR3 spans 18 amino acids. V shed 4 bases, J shed 0 bases, and the junction held 9 bases outside the gene matches. Germline-derived CDR1 and CDR2 are LGHDT and YNNKEL (reference sequence). For the CDR3, the DNA is TGTGCCAGCAGCCGGAGGGAGGGAGGTTTCTCTGGGGCCAACGTCCTGACTTTC. This gives the protein CASSRREGGFSGANVLTF.

This sequence joins TRBV12-3 or TRBV12-4 and TRBJ2-1, with D perhaps matching TRBD1 or TRBD2 (5 bases each). The CDR3 is 16 residues long. Trimming stripped 6 bases from V and 2 bases from J, with 17 bases between. CDR3 loop: CASSLTGTRPYNEQFF. The CDR3 DNA is TGTGCCAGCAGCCTCACCGGGACCCGACCCTACAATGAGCAGTTCTTC.

This chain connects TRBV10-3 to TRBJ1-1, with TRBD1 matching over 8 bases. V dropped 10 bases and J dropped 0; count of bases not matched to a gene: 4. Looked up from germline, CDR1 is ENHRY and CDR2 is SYGVKD. The CDR3 totals 13 residues. The CDR3 nucleotides are TGTGCCAGCCGACAGGGGTTGAACACTGAAGCTTTCTTT. This codes for CASRQGLNTEAFF.

V gene TRBV27 combines with J gene TRBJ2-5; no clear D gene. The J call may be mistaken, given a closer DNA end match to TRBJ2-7. This CDR3 has 14 amino acids. Germline V gene lookup returns CDR1 MNHEY and CDR2 SMNVEV (reference sequence). The CDR3 nucleotides are TGTGCCAGCAGTCTCACGTCGTCAGGCTACGAGCAGTACTTC. Protein: CASSLTSSGYEQYF.

CDR3 sequence (DNA): TGTGCCAGCAGTGACGTTAGACAGGCCTCCTACGAGCAGTACTTC. It codes for CASSDVRQASYEQYF. The chain links TRBV14 to TRBJ2-7, with D possibly matching TRBD1 (6 bases). This CDR3 region has 15 residues. The V gene lost 6 bases and the J gene lost 0 bases, with 15 bases spanning the gap. Per germline, CDR1 SGHDN and CDR2 FVKESK.

This clonotype appeared a few times. The V gene is TRBV7-2, the J gene TRBJ2-3, with 11 bases that match TRBD2. Germline V gene data show CDR1 as SGHTA and CDR2 as FQGNSA. This CDR3 region has 15 residues. Trimming removed 6 bases from V and 4 bases from J; junction bases left unmatched: 6. The chain's CDR3 is CASRFSGRGSDTQYF. In DNA form, the CDR3 reads TGTGCCAGCAGATTTAGCGGGAGGGGTTCAGATACGCAGTATTTT.

The chain combines TRBV2 with TRBJ2-3; D perhaps matches TRBD2 (5 bases). V was pared by 10 bases and J by 1 base, with 12 bases between. The V gene's germline CDR1 is SNHLY and CDR2 FYNNEI. The CDR3 consists of 13 residues. The CDR3, as DNA: TGTGCCACTACCGGGATCCGCACAGATACGCAGTATTTT. Residues: CATTGIRTDTQYF. The full variable domain, its missing parts supplied by reference TRBV2 and TRBJ2-3, is EPEVTQTPSHQVTQMGQEVILRCVPISNHLYFYWYRQILGQKVEFLVSFYNNEISEKSEIFDDQFSVERPDGSNFTLKIRSTKLEDSAMYFCATTGIRTDTQYFGPGTRLTVL.

This clonotype was seen more than once but under ten times. The V and J genes are TRBV9 and TRBJ2-2; 10 bases agree with TRBD2. Germline CDR1 reads SGDLS; CDR2 reads YYNGEE. Trimming at V came to 4 bases and at J to 0 bases, leaving 9 bases not matched to a gene. This CDR3 is built from 18 residues. CDR3 sequence reads: CASSPRSGGVSNTGELFF. CDR3 DNA sequence: TGTGCCAGCAGCCCCCGGAGCGGGGGGGTTTCGAACACCGGGGAGCTGTTTTTT.

This clonotype was recorded many times. The chain joins TRBV7-9 to TRBJ1-4; unclear D gene. Germline lookup yields CDR1 SEHNR and CDR2 FQNEAQ (reference sequence). Trimming took off 1 base at V and 5 bases at J, with 8 bases between the two ends. CDR3 length: 14 residues. The CDR3 nucleotides read TGTGCCAGCAGCTTAGACAGATACAATGAAAAACTGTTTTTT. Protein product: CASSLDRYNEKLFF.

This sequence joins TRBV20-1 and TRBJ2-3; D may match TRBD1 or TRBD2 (6 bases each). With 0 bases removed from V and 6 bases from J, the gap between germline ends came to 16 bases. The CDR3 is 15 residues long. Germline CDR1 and CDR2: DFQATT and SNEGSKA (reference sequence). The CDR3 DNA reads TGCAGTGCTAGAGAGGGGGGCGGGGCGACGGATACGCAGTATTTT. Translation: CSAREGGGATDTQYF.

This clonotype turned up a few times. The chain uses TRBV6-2 or TRBV6-3 and TRBJ2-7, with 8 bases aligning to TRBD2. The CDR3 runs 15 residues. The junction had 3 bases not matched to a gene; V was cut back by 2 bases and J by 0 bases. CDR1 and CDR2 (germline): MNHEY, SVGEGT. CDR3 amino acids: CASSYGLADSYEQYF. CDR3 DNA: TGTGCCAGCAGTTACGGACTAGCTGACTCCTACGAGCAGTACTTC.

The rearrangement links TRBV6-4 to TRBJ1-2; perhaps TRBD1 as D (5 bases). Trimming stripped 5 bases from V and 3 bases from J, with 16 bases between. The CDR3 runs to 15 residues. Germline assignment: CDR1 MRHNA and CDR2 SNTAGT. This CDR3 reads CASSSAAGVDYGYTF. The CDR3 region has the DNA TGTGCCAGCAGTTCAGCAGCGGGGGTCGACTATGGCTACACCTTC.

This clonotype was counted between two and nine times. The V call is TRBV21-1, the J call TRBJ2-5; the D call of TRBD1 is as the table states it, not checked on the DNA. The last part of the DNA fits TRBJ2-7 better; the J call may be wrong. TRBV21-1 is deemed a pseudogene. This CDR3 has 12 amino acids. CDR3 coding DNA: TGTGCCGGCAACTTCAGGGGGCGCGAGCAGTACTTC. It specifies CAGNFRGREQYF.

The genes are TRBV7-9 and TRBJ2-5; D tentatively fits TRBD1 or TRBD2 (7 bases each). The assigned J gene may be wrong: the sequence end matches TRBJ2-1 better. The V gene's germline CDR1 is SEHNR and CDR2 FQNEAQ (reference sequence). The CDR3 loop spans 17 amino acids. CDR3 sequence (DNA): TGTGCCAGCAGCTTACAGGGGGGGGTGAATTTGTTCAATGAGCAGTTCTTC. Amino acid sequence: CASSLQGGVNLFNEQFF.

There are a few counts of this clonotype. This chain links TRBV20-1 with TRBJ2-5, with TRBD2 matching 8 bases. The CDR3 runs to 15 residues. V lost 3 bases to trimming and J lost 2 bases; unmatched junction nucleotides: 8. Germline V CDR1 and CDR2: DFQATT, SNEGSKA (reference sequence). The CDR3 DNA reads TGCAGTGCTAGCTTGGCGGGGGGTAGTCAAGAGACCCAGTACTTC. Residues: CSASLAGGSQETQYF.

The table lists this clonotype with a few counts. This chain uses TRBV29-1 with TRBJ1-1; D unresolved. The V and J ends lost 2 bases and 0 bases respectively, with 10 bases between them. This CDR3 is built from 14 residues. Germline loops: CDR1 SQVTM, CDR2 ANQGSEA. The CDR3 protein is CSVEKRLMNTEAFF. For the CDR3, the DNA is TGCAGCGTTGAAAAGAGGTTAATGAACACTGAAGCTTTCTTT.

V gene TRBV5-1 combines with J gene TRBJ2-5; D gene uncertain. The germline V and J ends were trimmed by 0 bases and 2 bases, with 8 bases remaining between them. There are 14 residues in the CDR3. The germline CDR1 and CDR2 sequences are SGHRS and YFSETQ. CDR3 coding DNA: TGCGCCAGCAGCTTGGGAAGCAGGCAAGAGACCCAGTACTTC. It encodes CASSLGSRQETQYF.

This clonotype turned up a few times. The CDR3 carries no conserved terminal phenylalanine or tryptophan, so it likely arises from a read error. It is unclear where the CDR3 begins or ends on the DNA, so no DNA is shown, and the CDR3 is as TCRdb lists it. The chain recombines TRBV21-1 with TRBJ2-5; the table's D gene call, TRBD1, was not cross checked with the DNA. TRBV21-1 is a pseudogene. The CDR3 spans 12 residues, counting both ends. CDR3 sequence reads: CASSLLRRGRGV.

This clonotype has more than one count but fewer than ten. The germline gene is not matched at one end of the junction; a read error may be the cause. The J gene is TRBJ2-5, the V gene TRBV6-6; 8 positions match TRBD1. Germline V gene lookup returns CDR1 MNHNY and CDR2 SVGAGI (reference sequence). The CDR3 runs to 13 residues. The CDR3 loop is CASNYNTDRVKFF. The CDR3 nucleotides read TGTGCCAGCAATTATAACACGGACAGGGTAAAGTTCTTC.

This clonotype showed up just a few times. The J gene is TRBJ2-5, the V gene TRBV7-8, with D perhaps TRBD2 (7 bases). Germline V gives CDR1 SGHVS, CDR2 FQNEAQ. Trimming removed 5 bases from V and 4 bases from J, with 14 bases in between. The CDR3 is made up of 14 amino acids. In nucleotides, the CDR3 is TGTGCCAGCAGCGTTCACGGGGGGCGAGAGACCCAGTACTTC. Translating gives CASSVHGGRETQYF.

J is TRBJ1-4 and V is TRBV5-1, with a tentative D call TRBD2 (6 bases). The J call is uncertain, as TRBJ2-3 better fits the DNA end. The CDR3 contains 14 residues. Germline V CDR1 and CDR2: SGHRS, YFSETQ. The DNA of the CDR3 is TGCGCCAGCAGCTTGGCGGGGGACCCGGGTACGCAGTATTTT. Translating it yields CASSLAGDPGTQYF.

The J gene is TRBJ2-5, the V gene TRBV5-1; 9 bases map to TRBD1. The last part of the DNA fits TRBJ2-7 better; the J call may be wrong. This CDR3 comprises 13 residues. CDR1 and CDR2 from the germline V gene are SGHRS and YFSETQ. The CDR3 DNA follows: TGCGCCAGCAGCTCGGGACAGGGATCCGAGCAGTACTTC. Translation: CASSSGQGSEQYF.

This sequence joins TRBV4-3 and TRBJ1-4; D possibly corresponds to TRBD1 (5 bases). The CDR3 is 17 residues long. Germline lookup yields CDR1 LGHNA and CDR2 YSLEER. V was trimmed by 3 bases and J by 0 bases, leaving 14 bases between them. CDR3 sequence: CASSQALLGATNEKLFF. CDR3 DNA sequence: TGCGCCAGCAGCCAGGCACTTTTGGGGGCAACTAATGAAAAACTGTTTTTT.